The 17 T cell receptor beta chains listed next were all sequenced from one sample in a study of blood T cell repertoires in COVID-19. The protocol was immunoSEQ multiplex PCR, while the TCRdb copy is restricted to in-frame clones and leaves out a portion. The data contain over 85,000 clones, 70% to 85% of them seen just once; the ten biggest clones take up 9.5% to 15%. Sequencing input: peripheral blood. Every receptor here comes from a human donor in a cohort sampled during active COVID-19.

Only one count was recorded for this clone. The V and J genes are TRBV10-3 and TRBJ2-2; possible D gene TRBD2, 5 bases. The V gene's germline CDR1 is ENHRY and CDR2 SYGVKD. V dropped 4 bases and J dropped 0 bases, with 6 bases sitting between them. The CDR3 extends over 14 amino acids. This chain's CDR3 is CAISGGANTGELFF. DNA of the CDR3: TGTGCCATCAGTGGGGGAGCGAACACCGGGGAGCTGTTTTTT.

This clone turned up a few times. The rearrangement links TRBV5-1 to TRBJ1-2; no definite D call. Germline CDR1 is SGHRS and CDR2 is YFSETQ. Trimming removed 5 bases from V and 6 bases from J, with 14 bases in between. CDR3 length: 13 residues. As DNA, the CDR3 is TGCGCCAGCAGTAGGACGGGGAGTGATGGCTACACCTTC. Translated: CASSRTGSDGYTF.

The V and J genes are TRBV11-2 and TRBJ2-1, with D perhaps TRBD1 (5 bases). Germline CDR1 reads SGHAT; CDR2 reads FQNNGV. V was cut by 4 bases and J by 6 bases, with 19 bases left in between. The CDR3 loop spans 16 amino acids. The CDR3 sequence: CASSSPPGLRINEQFF. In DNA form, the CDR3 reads TGTGCCAGCAGCTCACCCCCAGGGTTAAGGATCAATGAGCAGTTCTTC.

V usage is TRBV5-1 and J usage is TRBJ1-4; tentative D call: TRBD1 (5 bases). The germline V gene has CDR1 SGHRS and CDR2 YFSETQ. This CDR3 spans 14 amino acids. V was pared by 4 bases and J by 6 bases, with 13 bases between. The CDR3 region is CASSPRGGDEKLFF. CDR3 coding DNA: TGCGCCAGCAGCCCCCGGGGAGGGGATGAAAAACTGTTTTTT. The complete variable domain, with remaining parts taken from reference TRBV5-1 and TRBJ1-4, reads KAGVTQTPRYLIKTRGQQVTLSCSPISGHRSVSWYQQTPGQGLQFLFEYFSETQRNKGNFPGRFSGRQFSNSRSEMNVSTLELGDSALYLCASSPRGGDEKLFFGSGTQLSVL.

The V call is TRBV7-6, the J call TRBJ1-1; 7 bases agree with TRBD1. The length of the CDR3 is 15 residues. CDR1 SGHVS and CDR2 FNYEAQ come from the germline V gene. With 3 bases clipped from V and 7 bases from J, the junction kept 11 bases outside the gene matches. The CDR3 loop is CASSFLQNRGGEAFF. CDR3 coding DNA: TGTGCCAGCAGCTTTTTACAGAACAGGGGCGGTGAAGCTTTCTTT. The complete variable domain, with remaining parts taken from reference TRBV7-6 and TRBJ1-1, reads GAGVSQSPRYKVTKRGQDVALRCDPISGHVSLYWYRQALGQGPEFLTYFNYEAQQDKSGLPNDRFSAERPEGSISTLTIQRTEQRDSAMYRCASSFLQNRGGEAFFGQGTRLTVV.

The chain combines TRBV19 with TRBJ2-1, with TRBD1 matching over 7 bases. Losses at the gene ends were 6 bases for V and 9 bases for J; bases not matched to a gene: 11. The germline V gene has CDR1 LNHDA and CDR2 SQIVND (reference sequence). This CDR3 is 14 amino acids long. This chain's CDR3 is CASSTGQEASEQFF. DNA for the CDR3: TGTGCCAGTAGCACCGGACAGGAAGCATCTGAGCAGTTCTTC. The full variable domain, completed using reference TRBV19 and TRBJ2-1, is DGGITQSPKYLFRKEGQNVTLSCEQNLNHDAMYWYRQDPGQGLRLIYYSQIVNDFQKGDIAEGYSVSREKKESFPLTVTSAQKNPTAFYLCASSTGQEASEQFFGPGTRLTVL.

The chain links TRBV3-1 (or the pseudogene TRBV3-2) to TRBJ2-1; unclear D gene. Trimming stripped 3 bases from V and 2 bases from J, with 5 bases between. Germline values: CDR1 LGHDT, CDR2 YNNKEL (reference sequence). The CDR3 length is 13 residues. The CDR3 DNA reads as TGTGCCAGCAGCCAGGCGGCCTACAATGAGCAGTTCTTC. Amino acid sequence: CASSQAAYNEQFF.

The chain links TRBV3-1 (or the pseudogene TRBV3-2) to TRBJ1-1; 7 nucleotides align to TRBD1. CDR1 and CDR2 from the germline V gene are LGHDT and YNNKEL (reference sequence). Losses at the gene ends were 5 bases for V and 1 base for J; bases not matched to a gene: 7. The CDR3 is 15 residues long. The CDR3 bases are TGTGCCAGCAGCTACCCGGGACAGACGAACACTGAAGCTTTCTTT. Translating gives CASSYPGQTNTEAFF.

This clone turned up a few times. The CDR3 DNA reads as TGCGCCAGCAGCCAAGGTCGGCAGGGGGGAGTTGAAGCTTTCTTT. Translating gives CASSQGRQGGVEAFF. V is TRBV4-3 and J is TRBJ1-1, with 7 bases fitting TRBD1. Trimming cost V 1 base and J 7 bases; bases outside gene matches: 9. The germline V gene encodes CDR1 LGHNA and CDR2 YSLEER. The CDR3 sequence is 15 residues long.

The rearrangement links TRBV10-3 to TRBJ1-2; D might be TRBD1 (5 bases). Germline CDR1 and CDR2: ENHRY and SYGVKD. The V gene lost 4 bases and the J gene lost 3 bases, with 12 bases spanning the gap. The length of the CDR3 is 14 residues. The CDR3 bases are TGTGCCATCAGTGTCCAGGGAGGCGACTATGGCTACACCTTC. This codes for CAISVQGGDYGYTF.

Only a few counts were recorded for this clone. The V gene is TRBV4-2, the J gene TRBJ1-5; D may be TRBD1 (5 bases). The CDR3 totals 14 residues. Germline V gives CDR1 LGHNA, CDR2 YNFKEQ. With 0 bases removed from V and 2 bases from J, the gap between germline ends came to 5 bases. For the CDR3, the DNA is TGTGCCAGCAGCCAAGAGACAGGCAATCAGCCCCAGCATTTT. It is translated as CASSQETGNQPQHF.

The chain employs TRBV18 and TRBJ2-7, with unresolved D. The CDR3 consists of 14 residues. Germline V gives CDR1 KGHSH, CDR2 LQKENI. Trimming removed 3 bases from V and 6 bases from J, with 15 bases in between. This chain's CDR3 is CASSPEARNTEQYF. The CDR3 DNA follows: TGTGCCAGCTCACCTGAGGCTAGAAACACCGAGCAGTACTTC.

The CDR3 sequence: CASSLDVASGPLAKNIQYF. The DNA for the CDR3 is TGTGCCAGCAGCTTGGATGTGGCTAGCGGACCCCTAGCCAAAAACATTCAGTACTTC. The chain links TRBV5-5 to TRBJ2-4; 7 bases align to TRBD2. The CDR3 is 19 residues long. The germline gives CDR1 SGHKS, CDR2 YYEKEE (reference sequence). V gave up 0 bases and J gave up 0 bases; unmatched junction bases: 12.

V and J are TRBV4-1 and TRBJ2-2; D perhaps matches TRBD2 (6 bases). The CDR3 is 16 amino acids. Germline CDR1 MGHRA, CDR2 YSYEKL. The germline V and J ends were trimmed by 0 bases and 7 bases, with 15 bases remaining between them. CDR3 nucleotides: TGCGCCAGCAGCCAAGATCCCAGCGGGCTAGACGGGGAGCTGTTTTTT. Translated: CASSQDPSGLDGELFF.

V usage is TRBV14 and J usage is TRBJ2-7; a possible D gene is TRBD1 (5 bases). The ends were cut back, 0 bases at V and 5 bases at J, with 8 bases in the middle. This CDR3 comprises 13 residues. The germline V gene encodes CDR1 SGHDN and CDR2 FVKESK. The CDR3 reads CASSQDLGHEQYF. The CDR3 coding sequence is TGTGCCAGCAGCCAAGATTTGGGGCACGAGCAGTACTTC.

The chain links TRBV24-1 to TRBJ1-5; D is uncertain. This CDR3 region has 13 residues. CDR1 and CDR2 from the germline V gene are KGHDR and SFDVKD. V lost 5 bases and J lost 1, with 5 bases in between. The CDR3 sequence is CATSARSNQPQHF. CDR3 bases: TGTGCCACCAGTGCTCGGAGCAATCAGCCCCAGCATTTT.

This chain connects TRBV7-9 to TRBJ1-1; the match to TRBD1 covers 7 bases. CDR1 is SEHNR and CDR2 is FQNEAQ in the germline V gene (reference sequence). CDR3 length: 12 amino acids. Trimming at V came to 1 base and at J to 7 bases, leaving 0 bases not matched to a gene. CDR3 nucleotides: TGTGCCAGCAGCTTAGGGGACAGTGAAGCTTTCTTT. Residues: CASSLGDSEAFF.